This T cell receptor beta chain derives from a study of control samples from healthy donors and cancer patients. Trimming left V 1 base short and J 6 bases short, with 9 bases between. This CDR3 has 13 amino acids. Looked up from germline, CDR1 is SGHTS and CDR2 is YDEGEE. The data were produced by immunoSEQ multiplex PCR, yet TCRdb's version contains in-frame clones alone and is incomplete. This sample has around 80,000 clones; 88% occur once, and the top ten carry 4.5% to 6%. The receptor comes from a woman aged 50 to 60 in good health. The V gene is TRBV5-8, the J gene TRBJ2-3; D is unresolved. Sequenced sample: blood. The CDR3 is CASSLTGLDTQYF. For the CDR3, the DNA is TGTGCCAGCAGCTTGACGGGCCTGGATACGCAGTATTTT.